This T cell receptor beta chain was found in a study of CD8+ T cells in alopecia areata. Sequencing relied on a cDNA template that was reverse transcribed from extracted RNA. Sequenced by immunoSEQ multiplex PCR; TCRdb stores in-frame clones only, minus some. The repertoire holds under 350,000 clones, with 55% to 75% as singletons. Treatment defined: oral pan-JAK inhibitor, 5-10 mg twice daily. The V gene end was trimmed by 0 bases and the J gene end by 0 bases; junction bases not matched to a gene: 4. The CDR3 runs to 16 residues. From germline, CDR1 is SQVTM and CDR2 ANQGSEA. The chain joins TRBV29-1 to TRBJ1-1; 10 bases map to TRBD1. The origin of this receptor is a human donor with alopecia areata. Sample: CD4+ T cells sorted from blood, taken at week 24, from a patient treated with tofacitinib. CDR3 amino acids: CSVEDGTGVMNTEAFF. In nucleotides, the CDR3 is TGCAGCGTTGAAGATGGGACAGGGGTCATGAACACTGAAGCTTTCTTT.